These T cell receptor beta chains were read from a single sample in a study of blood T cell repertoires in COVID-19. Using immunoSEQ multiplex PCR, the repertoire was profiled, and TCRdb retains in-frame clones only, with some absent. The sample consists of fewer than 200,000 clones, 87% of them appearing once. The sample taken for sequencing was peripheral blood. The receptors stem from a woman aged 70 to 79 with COVID-19, enrolled during active disease. The CDR3 runs from the conserved cysteine through the conserved F or W. Fields, in order: D gene, V gene, J gene, CDR3 DNA, CDR3 protein. D genes are given only for firm matches.

D: NA; V: TRBV4-1; J: TRBJ2-6; DNA: TGCGCCAGCAGCCAAGATGGGCCAGAATACTCTGGGGCCAACGTCCTGACTTTC; CDR3: CASSQDGPEYSGANVLTF
D: NA; V: TRBV7-3; J: TRBJ2-2; DNA: TGTGCCAGCAGCCCTACAGGGCTAGCGGCCGGGGAGCTGTTTTTT; CDR3: CASSPTGLAAGELFF
D: NA; V: TRBV18; J: TRBJ1-4; DNA: TGTGCCAGCTCACTGCAGGGATTTCCAACTAATGAAAAACTGTTTTTT; CDR3: CASSLQGFPTNEKLFF
D: NA; V: TRBV20-1; J: TRBJ1-4; DNA: TGCAGTGCTAGTCGACCGCAGGCCTATGAAAAACTGTTTTTT; CDR3: CSASRPQAYEKLFF
D: NA; V: TRBV6-5; J: TRBJ2-3; DNA: TGTGCCAGCGCACGGGAGAGACACACAGATACGCAGTATTTT; CDR3: CASARERHTDTQYF
D: NA; V: TRBV10-3; J: TRBJ1-5; DNA: TGTGCCATCAGTGAGAGTACGGAGGATCGTCAGCCCCAGCATTTT; CDR3: CAISESTEDRQPQHF
D: NA; V: TRBV28; J: TRBJ1-1; DNA: TGTGCCAGCCCAAGGGCAGGGGCAGACACTGAAGCTTTCTTT; CDR3: CASPRAGADTEAFF
D: TRBD1; V: TRBV7-8; J: TRBJ2-5; DNA: TGTGCCGGACAGGGACCTCTAGAGACCCAGTACTTC; CDR3: CAGQGPLETQYF
D: NA; V: TRBV7-2; J: TRBJ2-5; DNA: TGTGCCAGCAGCCCCCGGGGGAGAGGGGCGAGGGAGACCCAGTACTTC; CDR3: CASSPRGRGARETQYF
D: NA; V: TRBV14; J: TRBJ1-4; DNA: TGTGCCAGCAGCCAAGGACTGAATAATGAAAAACTGTTTTTT; CDR3: CASSQGLNNEKLFF